The present T cell receptor beta chain was sequenced within a study of shared clonotypes between healthy human individuals. Method: immunoSEQ multiplex PCR; TCRdb's copy keeps in-frame clones and lacks some. This repertoire shows more than 900,000 clones, roughly 74% found once; its top ten account for roughly 0.57%. Study results and caveats: Richness estimates generally favored naive over memory subsets.

With regard to this clone: Its target is not known.

The TCR originated in a man aged 18 to 29 in good health. Some clones in this sample may be carry-over from other donors' samples. Sequencing was done on a sample of memory CD4+ T cells from PBMCs. Subset in this sample: CD45RA-negative fraction.

The CDR3 spells CASSLVGQRNTEAFF. DNA for the CDR3: TGTGCCAGCAGCTTAGTAGGGCAGCGAAACACTGAAGCTTTCTTT. The chain is built from TRBV11-2 and TRBJ1-1; unclear D gene. V lost 1 base and J 2 bases, leaving 11 bases between the germline ends. Per germline, CDR1 SGHAT and CDR2 FQNNGV. CDR3 length: 15 amino acids.